This passage covers 27 T cell receptor beta chains from one sample sequenced in a study of vaccination effects on CD4 cells after COVID-19. Antigens for these TCRs are unknown. The protocol was immunoSEQ multiplex PCR, while the TCRdb copy is restricted to in-frame clones and leaves out a portion. The table has some 14,000 clones, around 75% seen once. ViraFEST expansion of antigen-specific CD4+ T cells with viral peptide pools preceded sequencing. Isolating CD4+ T cells followed less than 11 days of culture. A PCR test confirmed that the person had SARS-CoV-2 infection between March and December 2020. Vaccine administered to participants consisted of two doses of either BNT162b2 or mRNA-1273. The sequencing used CD4+ T cells from PBMCs cultured with HCoV-NL63 spike peptides, collected after COVID-19 vaccination. Receptors originate from a human donor who had a prior SARS-CoV-2 infection.

This clone came up a few times. The chain joins TRBV30 to TRBJ2-3, with D perhaps TRBD1 or TRBD2 (5 bases each). Germline CDR1 and CDR2: GTSNPN and SVGIG (reference sequence). The CDR3 has 15 residues. V lost 0 bases to trimming and J lost 1 base, with 11 bases between them. The CDR3: CAWSVGDARTDTQYF. DNA for the CDR3: TGTGCCTGGAGTGTGGGGGATGCGCGCACAGATACGCAGTATTTT.

The rearrangement links TRBV7-3 to TRBJ1-2; 8 bases map to TRBD1. This CDR3 is built from 14 residues. Germline V gene sequence: CDR1 SGHTA, CDR2 FQGTGA. Trimming removed 2 bases from V and 6 bases from J; junction bases left unmatched: 5. CDR3 sequence reads: CASSLSAGGDGYTF. The CDR3 DNA reads TGTGCCAGCAGCTTATCAGCAGGGGGCGATGGCTACACCTTC.

V gene TRBV15 combines with J gene TRBJ2-7; D might be TRBD2 (7 bases). With 1 base removed from V and 4 bases from J, the gap between germline ends came to 20 bases. This CDR3 is built from 17 residues. Germline-derived CDR1 and CDR2 are LNHNV and YYDKDF (reference sequence). The CDR3 DNA is TGTGCCACCAGCAGAGGCATGAGGGGGGGCAGCAAATACGAGCAGTACTTC. Its translation is CATSRGMRGGSKYEQYF. Full variable domain (remainder filled in from reference TRBV15 and TRBJ2-7): DAMVIQNPRYQVTQFGKPVTLSCSQTLNHNVMYWYQQKSSQAPKLLFHYYDKDFNNEADTPDNFQSRRPNTSFCFLDIRSPGLGDTAMYLCATSRGMRGGSKYEQYFGPGTRLTVT.

The chain joins TRBV3-1 (or the pseudogene TRBV3-2) to TRBJ1-2; D unclear. This CDR3 region has 15 residues. Germline loops: CDR1 LGHDT, CDR2 YNNKEL (reference sequence). Deletions cut 0 bases from V and 4 bases from J, with 12 bases between. The CDR3 sequence is CASSQEPSAVYGYTF. CDR3 bases: TGTGCCAGCAGCCAAGAACCGTCGGCGGTCTATGGCTACACCTTC.

The chain is built from TRBV11-3 and TRBJ1-1; D gene ambiguous. V lost 4 bases and J lost 6, with 12 bases in between. The CDR3 totals 13 residues. Per the germline V gene, CDR1 is SGHNT and CDR2 is YENEEA. The CDR3 loop reads CASSYSPRAEAFF. The DNA for the CDR3 is TGTGCCAGCAGCTATTCCCCTAGGGCTGAAGCTTTCTTT.

J is TRBJ1-1 and V is TRBV6-5; maybe TRBD1 (5 bases). Germline V lookup: CDR1 MNHEY, CDR2 SVGAGI. This CDR3 contains 14 residues. Trimming cost V 7 bases and J 3 bases, with 15 bases left between them. The CDR3 sequence is CASNPFQGDTEAFF. The CDR3 DNA reads as TGTGCCAGCAACCCATTTCAGGGCGACACTGAAGCTTTCTTT.

This rearrangement joins TRBV5-6 to TRBJ2-1; TRBD1 agrees at 7 bases. This CDR3 has 16 residues. J was trimmed by 3 bases and V by 2 bases; bases with no gene match: 8. CDR1 and CDR2 (germline): SGHDT, YYEEEE. The CDR3 here is CASSFTGANIYNEQFF. The CDR3 coding sequence is TGTGCCAGCAGCTTTACAGGGGCGAATATCTACAATGAGCAGTTCTTC. The full variable domain, completed using reference TRBV5-6 and TRBJ2-1, is DAGVTQSPTHLIKTRGQQVTLRCSPKSGHDTVSWYQQALGQGPQFIFQYYEEEERQRGNFPDRFSGHQFPNYSSELNVNALLLGDSALYLCASSFTGANIYNEQFFGPGTRLTVL.

V usage is TRBV18 and J usage is TRBJ2-7; weak D call: TRBD2 (5 bases). The CDR3 covers 16 residues. CDR1 is KGHSH, CDR2 LQKENI, per germline. V dropped 6 bases and J dropped 0 bases, with 18 bases sitting between them. This CDR3 is CASSGYWASSSYEQYF. The CDR3 region has the DNA TGTGCCAGCTCTGGGTATTGGGCTAGCAGCTCCTACGAGCAGTACTTC. Filled out from reference TRBV18 and TRBJ2-7, the complete variable domain reads NAGVMQNPRHLVRRRGQEARLRCSPMKGHSHVYWYRQLPEEGLKFMVYLQKENIIDESGMPKERFSAEFPKEGPSILRIQQVVRGDSAAYFCASSGYWASSSYEQYFGPGTRLTVT.

V is TRBV3-1 (or the pseudogene TRBV3-2) and J is TRBJ2-2; D unclear. The ends were cut back, 0 bases at V and 4 bases at J, with 6 bases in the middle. The CDR3 loop spans 14 amino acids. The V gene's germline CDR1 is LGHDT and CDR2 YNNKEL (reference sequence). CDR3 region: CASSQDFSTGELFF. The CDR3 coding sequence is TGTGCCAGCAGCCAAGATTTTAGCACCGGGGAGCTGTTTTTT.

The chain recombines TRBV7-3 with TRBJ2-1; D is unclear. The germline V and J ends were trimmed by 5 bases and 7 bases, with 18 bases remaining between them. Germline CDR1 and CDR2: SGHTA and FQGTGA. This CDR3 spans 15 amino acids. CDR3 loop: CASSTNPGDFNEQFF. In DNA, the CDR3 is TGTGCCAGCAGCACAAACCCAGGCGACTTTAATGAGCAGTTCTTC.

V is TRBV24-1 and J is TRBJ2-2; 7 nucleotides match TRBD1. Trimming took 4 bases from V and 8 from J; bases not matched to a gene: 9. This CDR3 comprises 15 residues. Germline V lookup: CDR1 KGHDR, CDR2 SFDVKD. The CDR3, as DNA: TGTGCCACCAGTGACCCCAGGGGGATAGGTGGGGAGCTGTTTTTT. Its protein product is CATSDPRGIGGELFF.

The chain is built from TRBV5-1 and TRBJ2-7; the match to TRBD1 covers 9 bases. Germline lookup yields CDR1 SGHRS and CDR2 YFSETQ. Losses at the gene ends were 5 bases for V and 7 bases for J; bases not matched to a gene: 16. There are 16 residues in the CDR3. DNA of the CDR3: TGCGCCAGCAGTCGACAATCCGGGACAGGGCAAAGAGAGCAGTACTTC. This gives the protein CASSRQSGTGQREQYF.

V usage is TRBV4-3 and J usage is TRBJ2-2; TRBD2 matches at 9 bases. Germline values: CDR1 LGHNA, CDR2 YSLEER. The CDR3 consists of 18 residues. The V gene end was trimmed by 4 bases and the J gene end by 1 base; junction bases not matched to a gene: 10. The CDR3 nucleotides read TGCGCCAGCAGCCCCCAGCCTCCAGCGGGGGGGAACACCGGGGAGCTGTTTTTT. Protein product: CASSPQPPAGGNTGELFF.

The rearrangement joins TRBV5-1 to TRBJ2-1; 15 nucleotides align to TRBD2. There are 21 residues in the CDR3. V shed 0 bases, J shed 0 bases, and the junction held 10 bases outside the gene matches. CDR1 is SGHRS, CDR2 YFSETQ, per germline. Written as DNA, the CDR3 is TGCGCCAGCAGCTTGGCCTCGTCCGGGACTAGCGGGGGGAACTCCTACAATGAGCAGTTCTTC. Amino acids: CASSLASSGTSGGNSYNEQFF.

The rearrangement joins TRBV10-3 to TRBJ2-3, with 8 bases lining up with TRBD2. The CDR3 sequence is 18 residues long. Germline lookup yields CDR1 ENHRY and CDR2 SYGVKD. Trimming removed 3 bases from V and 2 bases from J; junction bases left unmatched: 13. In nucleotides, the CDR3 is TGTGCCATCAGTGACAGGGTCCGTAGCGGGGTTATCACAGATACGCAGTATTTT. This encodes CAISDRVRSGVITDTQYF.

The chain joins TRBV5-6 to TRBJ1-5, with TRBD1 matching 10 bases. Germline loops: CDR1 SGHDT, CDR2 YYEEEE. After removal of 4 bases from V and 6 bases from J, the junction contained 4 bases not matched to a gene. There are 14 residues in the CDR3. The CDR3 nucleotides are TGTGCCAGCAGCCGACAGGGGGCGGGTCAGCCCCAGCATTTT. It yields the protein CASSRQGAGQPQHF.

The J gene is TRBJ2-3, the V gene TRBV2; 9 positions agree with TRBD1. Trimming removed 6 bases from V and 6 bases from J; junction bases left unmatched: 7. The CDR3 has 14 amino acids. Germline V gene lookup returns CDR1 SNHLY and CDR2 FYNNEI. The CDR3 loop reads CASSRTGAGDTQYF. The CDR3 DNA reads as TGTGCCAGCAGCAGGACAGGGGCGGGTGATACGCAGTATTTT.

The chain uses TRBV30 and TRBJ1-1, with a tentative D call TRBD1 (5 bases). Germline assignment: CDR1 GTSNPN and CDR2 SVGIG (reference sequence). The CDR3 covers 14 residues. The germline V and J ends were trimmed by 5 bases and 6 bases, with 19 bases remaining between them. The CDR3 nucleotides read TGTGCCTGGGGGAAGGGACCTCTGGTCCCTGAAGCTTTCTTT. Translating gives CAWGKGPLVPEAFF. The whole variable domain, filled in from reference TRBV30 and TRBJ1-1, reads SQTIHQWPATLVQPVGSPLSLECTVEGTSNPNLYWYRQAAGRGLQLLFYSVGIGQISSEVPQNLSASRPQDRQFILSSKKLLLSDSGFYLCAWGKGPLVPEAFFGQGTRLTVV.

V and J are TRBV6-5 and TRBJ2-7; 10 bases match TRBD2. CDR1 and CDR2 from the germline V gene are MNHEY and SVGAGI. The CDR3 totals 15 residues. Germline trimming cut 6 bases from V and 2 bases from J; bases unmatched to any gene: 7. The DNA for the CDR3 is TGTGCCAGCAGACCACATAGCGGGGGGCCCTACGAGCAGTACTTC. Amino acids: CASRPHSGGPYEQYF.

J is TRBJ2-5 and V is TRBV6-6; TRBD1 or TRBD2 may be the D gene (5 bases each). The CDR3 length is 12 residues. CDR1 MNHNY and CDR2 SVGAGI come from the germline V gene (reference sequence). Trimming shortened V by 7 bases and J by 5 bases, and 11 bases separated the two germline ends. CDR3 protein: CASNSWGETQYF. For the CDR3, the DNA is TGTGCCAGCAATTCCTGGGGGGAGACCCAGTACTTC.

The rearrangement uses TRBV5-1 and TRBJ2-3, with 8 positions matching TRBD2. V gave up 2 bases and J gave up 3 bases; unmatched junction bases: 8. The length of the CDR3 is 16 residues. CDR1 is SGHRS, CDR2 YFSETQ, per germline. CDR3 bases: TGCGCCAGCAGCTTAGGGTCGGGGGGGGAAACAGATACGCAGTATTTT. Amino acids: CASSLGSGGETDTQYF.

V and J are TRBV9 and TRBJ2-5; D is perhaps TRBD2 (6 bases). The germline V gene encodes CDR1 SGDLS and CDR2 YYNGEE. The CDR3 sequence is 15 residues long. The ends were cut back, 0 bases at V and 0 bases at J, with 9 bases in the middle. CDR3 sequence reads: CASSVGGVNQETQYF. As DNA, the CDR3 is TGTGCCAGCAGCGTAGGGGGGGTCAACCAAGAGACCCAGTACTTC.

This clone was found once. The rearrangement links TRBV11-1 to TRBJ1-6, with 9 bases fitting TRBD1. Per the germline V gene, CDR1 is SGHAT and CDR2 is FQDESV (reference sequence). This CDR3 region has 14 residues. With 5 bases clipped from V and 8 bases from J, the junction kept 4 bases outside the gene matches. DNA for the CDR3: TGTGCCAGCAGCACGACAGGGGGGGATTCACCCCTCCACTTT. Its translation is CASSTTGGDSPLHF.

The chain combines TRBV9 with TRBJ2-1; D is unclear. The CDR3 is 14 amino acids. CDR1 and CDR2 from the germline V gene are SGDLS and YYNGEE. V gave up 0 bases and J gave up 4 bases, with 8 bases separating them. CDR3 DNA: TGTGCCAGCAGCGTAGGCGCGGAATACAATGAGCAGTTCTTC. The encoded protein is CASSVGAEYNEQFF.

The chain links TRBV19 to TRBJ1-5; D remains unclear. V lost 6 bases to trimming and J lost 4 bases, with 10 bases between them. CDR3 length equals 13 residues. Germline CDR1 LNHDA, CDR2 SQIVND (reference sequence). The CDR3: CASSPDRNQPQHF. The CDR3 DNA sequence: TGTGCCAGTAGCCCGGACCGTAATCAGCCCCAGCATTTT.

The rearrangement links TRBV5-1 to TRBJ2-7; D is uncertain. V lost 1 base and J 2 bases, leaving 10 bases between the germline ends. The CDR3 loop spans 14 amino acids. Per germline, CDR1 SGHRS and CDR2 YFSETQ. The chain's CDR3 is CASSLQTSTYEQYF. The CDR3 DNA reads as TGCGCCAGCAGCTTGCAGACTTCTACCTACGAGCAGTACTTC.

The CDR3 DNA follows: TGTGCCAGCAGCTTACCCAACCTTAACTATGGCTACACCTTC. Protein sequence: CASSLPNLNYGYTF. The V gene is TRBV7-2, the J gene TRBJ1-2; D uncertain. CDR1 and CDR2 from the germline V gene are SGHTA and FQGNSA. V was trimmed by 2 bases and J by 1 base, leaving 8 bases between them. This CDR3 is built from 14 residues.